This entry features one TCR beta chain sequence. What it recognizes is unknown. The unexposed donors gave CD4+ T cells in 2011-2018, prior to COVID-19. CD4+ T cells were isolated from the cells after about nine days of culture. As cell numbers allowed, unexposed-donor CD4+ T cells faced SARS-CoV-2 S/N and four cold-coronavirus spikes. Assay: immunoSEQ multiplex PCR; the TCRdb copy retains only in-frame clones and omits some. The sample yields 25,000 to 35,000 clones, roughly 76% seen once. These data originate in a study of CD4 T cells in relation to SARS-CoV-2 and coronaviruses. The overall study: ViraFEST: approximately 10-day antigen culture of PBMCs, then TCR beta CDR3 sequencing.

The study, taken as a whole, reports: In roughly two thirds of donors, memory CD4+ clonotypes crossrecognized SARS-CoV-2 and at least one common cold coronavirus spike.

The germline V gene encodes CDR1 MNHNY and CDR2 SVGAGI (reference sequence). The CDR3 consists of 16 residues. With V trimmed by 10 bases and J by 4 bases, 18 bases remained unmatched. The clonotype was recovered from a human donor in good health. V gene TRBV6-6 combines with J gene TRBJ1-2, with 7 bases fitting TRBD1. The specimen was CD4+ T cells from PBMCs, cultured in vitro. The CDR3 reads CAIKPSTGASLYGYTF. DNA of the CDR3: TGTGCCATCAAACCCTCAACAGGGGCTTCTCTCTATGGCTACACCTTC.